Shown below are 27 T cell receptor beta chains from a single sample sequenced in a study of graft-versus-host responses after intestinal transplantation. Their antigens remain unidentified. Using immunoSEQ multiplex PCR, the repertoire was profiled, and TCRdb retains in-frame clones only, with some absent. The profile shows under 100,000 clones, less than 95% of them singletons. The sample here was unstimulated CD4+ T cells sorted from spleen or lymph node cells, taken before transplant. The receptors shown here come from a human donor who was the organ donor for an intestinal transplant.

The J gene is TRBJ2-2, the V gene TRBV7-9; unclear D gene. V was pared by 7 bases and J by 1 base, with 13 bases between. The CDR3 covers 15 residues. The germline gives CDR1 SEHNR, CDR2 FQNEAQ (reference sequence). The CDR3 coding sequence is TGTGCCAGCAACCGACCCGGCCTGAACACCGGGGAGCTGTTTTTT. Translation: CASNRPGLNTGELFF.

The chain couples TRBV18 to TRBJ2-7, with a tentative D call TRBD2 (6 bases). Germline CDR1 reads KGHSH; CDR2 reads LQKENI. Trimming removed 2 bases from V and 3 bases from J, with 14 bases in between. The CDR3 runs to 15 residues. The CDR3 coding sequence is TGTGCCAGCTCACCAGAAGAGGGACTGGACTACGAGCAGTACTTC. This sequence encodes CASSPEEGLDYEQYF.

The CDR3: CAISRDISGYTF. The CDR3 DNA sequence: TGTGCCATCAGCAGGGATATCTCTGGCTACACCTTC. This chain links TRBV10-3 with TRBJ1-2; maybe TRBD1 (5 bases). The germline V and J ends were trimmed by 6 bases and 7 bases, with 12 bases remaining between them. Germline V gene sequence: CDR1 ENHRY, CDR2 SYGVKD. There are 12 residues in the CDR3.

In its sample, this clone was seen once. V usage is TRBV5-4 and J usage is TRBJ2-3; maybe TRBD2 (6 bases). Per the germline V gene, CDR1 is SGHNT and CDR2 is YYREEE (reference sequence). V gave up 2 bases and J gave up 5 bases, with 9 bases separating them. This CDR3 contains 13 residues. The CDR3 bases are TGTGCCAGCAGCTTCCCCGGGGGAGATACGCAGTATTTT. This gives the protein CASSFPGGDTQYF.

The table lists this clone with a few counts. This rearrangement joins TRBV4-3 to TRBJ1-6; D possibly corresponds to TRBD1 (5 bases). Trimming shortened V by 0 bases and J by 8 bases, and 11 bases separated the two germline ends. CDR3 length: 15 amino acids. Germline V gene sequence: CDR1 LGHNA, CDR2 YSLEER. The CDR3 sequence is CASSQEGRGDSPLHF. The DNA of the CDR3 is TGCGCCAGCAGCCAAGAAGGGCGGGGGGATTCACCCCTCCACTTT.

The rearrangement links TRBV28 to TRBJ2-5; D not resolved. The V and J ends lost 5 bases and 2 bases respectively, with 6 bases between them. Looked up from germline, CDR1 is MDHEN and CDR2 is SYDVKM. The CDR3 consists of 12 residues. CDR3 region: CASSERQETQYF. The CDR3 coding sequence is TGTGCCAGCAGTGAAAGGCAAGAGACCCAGTACTTC.

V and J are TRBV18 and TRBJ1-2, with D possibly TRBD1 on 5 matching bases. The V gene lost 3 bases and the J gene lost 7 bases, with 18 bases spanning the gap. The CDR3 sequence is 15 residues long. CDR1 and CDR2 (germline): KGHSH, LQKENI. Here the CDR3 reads CASSPSGGARVGYTF. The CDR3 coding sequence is TGTGCCAGCTCACCGAGCGGAGGGGCGCGAGTTGGCTACACCTTC. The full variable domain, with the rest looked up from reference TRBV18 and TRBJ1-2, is NAGVMQNPRHLVRRRGQEARLRCSPMKGHSHVYWYRQLPEEGLKFMVYLQKENIIDESGMPKERFSAEFPKEGPSILRIQQVVRGDSAAYFCASSPSGGARVGYTFGSGTRLTVV.

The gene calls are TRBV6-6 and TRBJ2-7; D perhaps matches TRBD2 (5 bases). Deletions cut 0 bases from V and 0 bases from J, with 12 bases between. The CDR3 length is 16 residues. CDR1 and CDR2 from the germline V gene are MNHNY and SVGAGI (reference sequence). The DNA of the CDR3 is TGTGCCAGCAGTTACTCGAGTCCGGGGTCCTCCTACGAGCAGTACTTC. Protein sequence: CASSYSSPGSSYEQYF.

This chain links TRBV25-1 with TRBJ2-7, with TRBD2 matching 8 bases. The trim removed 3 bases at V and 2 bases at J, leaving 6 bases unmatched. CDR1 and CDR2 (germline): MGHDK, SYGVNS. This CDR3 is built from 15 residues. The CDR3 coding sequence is TGTGCCAGCAGTGACGGGGGGGTTCGGCCCTACGAGCAGTACTTC. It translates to CASSDGGVRPYEQYF.

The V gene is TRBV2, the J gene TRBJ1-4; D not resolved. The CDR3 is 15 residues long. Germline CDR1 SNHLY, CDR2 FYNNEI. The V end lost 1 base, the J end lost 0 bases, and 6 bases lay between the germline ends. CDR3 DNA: TGTGCCAGCAGTGAAGGGGCAGCAACTAATGAAAAACTGTTTTTT. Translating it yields CASSEGAATNEKLFF.

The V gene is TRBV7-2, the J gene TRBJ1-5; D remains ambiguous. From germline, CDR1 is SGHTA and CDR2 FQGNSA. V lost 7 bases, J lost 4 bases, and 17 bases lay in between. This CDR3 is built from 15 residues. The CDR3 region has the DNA TGTGCCAGCAAAGTCCGGGCGTCCCAAAATCAGCCCCAGCATTTT. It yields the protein CASKVRASQNQPQHF.

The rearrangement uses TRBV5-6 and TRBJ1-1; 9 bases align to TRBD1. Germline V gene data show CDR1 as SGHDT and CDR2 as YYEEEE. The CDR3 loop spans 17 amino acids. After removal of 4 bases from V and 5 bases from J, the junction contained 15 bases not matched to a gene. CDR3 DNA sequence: TGTGCCAGCAGCCCCCCCGTAACTCGACAGGGGGGAACTGAAGCTTTCTTT. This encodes CASSPPVTRQGGTEAFF.

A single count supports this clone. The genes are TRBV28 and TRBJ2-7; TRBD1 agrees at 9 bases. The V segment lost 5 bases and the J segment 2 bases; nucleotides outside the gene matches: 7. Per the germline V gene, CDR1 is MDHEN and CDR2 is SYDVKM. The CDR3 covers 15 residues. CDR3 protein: CASSAGQGATYEQYF. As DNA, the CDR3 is TGTGCCAGCAGTGCGGGACAGGGAGCAACCTACGAGCAGTACTTC.

CDR3 nucleotide sequence: TGTGCCAGCAGTTTTATTCAGGGGGTTACTGAAGCTTTCTTT. This gives the protein CASSFIQGVTEAFF. The V gene is TRBV27, the J gene TRBJ1-1; 7 bases fit TRBD1. Trimming took 3 bases from V and 5 from J; bases not matched to a gene: 6. Germline V gene lookup returns CDR1 MNHEY and CDR2 SMNVEV (reference sequence). The CDR3 covers 14 residues.

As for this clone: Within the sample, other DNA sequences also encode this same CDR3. The CDR3 region has the DNA TGTGCCAGCAGCTTAGGGCTAGCGGGGGGGCCGTATAGCAATGAGCAGTTCTTC. It translates to CASSLGLAGGPYSNEQFF. This chain connects TRBV7-2 to TRBJ2-1, with TRBD2 matching 12 bases. The CDR3 runs to 18 residues. Per germline, CDR1 SGHTA and CDR2 FQGNSA. Germline trimming cut 1 base from V and 6 bases from J; bases unmatched to any gene: 10.

CDR3 residues: CASSLKPPGRFVGPQHF. Written as DNA, the CDR3 is TGTGCCAGCAGTTTAAAACCCCCAGGCCGGTTCGTGGGGCCCCAGCATTTT. The genes are TRBV27 and TRBJ1-5; D is unclear. The CDR3 covers 17 residues. The V end was cut by 2 bases, the J end by 9 bases, with 23 bases between. Looked up from germline, CDR1 is MNHEY and CDR2 is SMNVEV (reference sequence).

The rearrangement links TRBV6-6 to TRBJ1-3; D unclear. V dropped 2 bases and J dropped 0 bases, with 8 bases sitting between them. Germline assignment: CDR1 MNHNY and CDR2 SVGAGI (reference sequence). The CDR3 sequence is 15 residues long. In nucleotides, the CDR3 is TGTGCCAGCAGTTACCACGGACTCTCTGGAAACACCATATATTTT. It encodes CASSYHGLSGNTIYF.

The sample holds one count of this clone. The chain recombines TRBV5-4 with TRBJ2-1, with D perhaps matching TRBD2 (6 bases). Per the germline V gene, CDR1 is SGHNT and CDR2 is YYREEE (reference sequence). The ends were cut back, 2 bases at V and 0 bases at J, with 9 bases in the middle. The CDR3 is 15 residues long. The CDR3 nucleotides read TGTGCCAGCAGCTTCCCCGGGGGCTCCTACAATGAGCAGTTCTTC. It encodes CASSFPGGSYNEQFF.

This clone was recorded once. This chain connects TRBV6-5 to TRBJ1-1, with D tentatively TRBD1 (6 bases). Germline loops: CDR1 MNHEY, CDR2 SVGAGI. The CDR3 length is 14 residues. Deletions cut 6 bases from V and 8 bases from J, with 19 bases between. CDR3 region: CASSPNRVRAEAFF. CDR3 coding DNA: TGTGCCAGCAGCCCCAACAGGGTGAGAGCCGAAGCTTTCTTT.

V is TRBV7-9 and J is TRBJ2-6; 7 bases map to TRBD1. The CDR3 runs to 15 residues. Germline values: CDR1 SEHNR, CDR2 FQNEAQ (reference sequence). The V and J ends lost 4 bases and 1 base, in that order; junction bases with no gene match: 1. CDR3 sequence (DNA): TGTGCCAGCAGCTCAGGGGGATCTGGGGCCAACGTCCTGACTTTC. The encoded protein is CASSSGGSGANVLTF.

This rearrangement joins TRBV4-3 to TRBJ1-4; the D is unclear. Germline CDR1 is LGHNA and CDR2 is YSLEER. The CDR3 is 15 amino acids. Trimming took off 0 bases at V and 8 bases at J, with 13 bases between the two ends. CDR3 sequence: CASSQDLGVGEKLFF. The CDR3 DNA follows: TGCGCCAGCAGCCAAGATCTAGGAGTAGGAGAAAAACTGTTTTTT.

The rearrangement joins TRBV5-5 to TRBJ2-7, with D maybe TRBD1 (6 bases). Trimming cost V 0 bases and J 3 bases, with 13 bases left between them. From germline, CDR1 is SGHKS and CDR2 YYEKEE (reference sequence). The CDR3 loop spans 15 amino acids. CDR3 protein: CASSLGPGAGYEQYF. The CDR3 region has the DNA TGTGCCAGCAGCTTGGGTCCAGGGGCGGGCTACGAGCAGTACTTC.

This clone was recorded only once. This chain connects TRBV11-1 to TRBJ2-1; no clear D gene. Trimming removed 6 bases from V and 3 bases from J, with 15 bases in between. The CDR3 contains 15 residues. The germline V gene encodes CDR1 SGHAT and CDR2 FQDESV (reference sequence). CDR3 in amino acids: CASSRTKGSYNEQFF. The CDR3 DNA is TGTGCCAGCAGTCGCACCAAGGGAAGCTACAATGAGCAGTTCTTC.

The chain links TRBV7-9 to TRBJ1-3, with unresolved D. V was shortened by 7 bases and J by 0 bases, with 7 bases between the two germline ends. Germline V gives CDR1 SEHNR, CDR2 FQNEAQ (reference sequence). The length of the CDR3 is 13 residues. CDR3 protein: CASTRLSGNTIYF. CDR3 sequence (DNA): TGTGCCAGCACCCGCCTCTCTGGAAACACCATATATTTT.

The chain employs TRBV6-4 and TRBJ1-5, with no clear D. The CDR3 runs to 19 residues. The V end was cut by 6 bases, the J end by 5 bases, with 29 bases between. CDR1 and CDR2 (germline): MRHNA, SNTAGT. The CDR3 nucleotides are TGTGCCAGCAGCGAAACCGGGCCCACCGTTCTTGTGAGGGATCAGCCCCAGCATTTT. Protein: CASSETGPTVLVRDQPQHF.

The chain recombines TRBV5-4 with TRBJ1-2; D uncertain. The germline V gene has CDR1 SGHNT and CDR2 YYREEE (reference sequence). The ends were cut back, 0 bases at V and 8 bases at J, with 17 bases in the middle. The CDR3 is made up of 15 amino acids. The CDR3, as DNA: TGTGCCAGCAGCTTGGGCCAGGCAAACAGTCGGGGCTACACCTTC. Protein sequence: CASSLGQANSRGYTF.

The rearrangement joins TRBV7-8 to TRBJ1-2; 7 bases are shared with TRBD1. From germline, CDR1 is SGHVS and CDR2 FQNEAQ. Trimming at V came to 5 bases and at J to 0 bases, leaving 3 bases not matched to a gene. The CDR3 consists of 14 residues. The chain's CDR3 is CASSGTGANYGYTF. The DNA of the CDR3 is TGTGCCAGCAGCGGCACAGGGGCTAACTATGGCTACACCTTC.